The T cell receptor beta chain described here comes from a study of blood T cell repertoires in COVID-19. Looking at the study overall: Sample material is recorded as cDNA or gDNA derived from T cells, B-cell-depleted T cells, or PBMCs.

The data were produced by immunoSEQ multiplex PCR, yet TCRdb's version contains in-frame clones alone and is incomplete. The profile shows some 340,000 clones, around 85% of them singletons. V lost 5 bases, J lost 4 bases, and 11 bases lay in between. This CDR3 has 13 residues. The TCR sequence derives from a woman under 30 with acute or convalescent COVID-19. The V gene is TRBV12-3 or TRBV12-4, the J gene TRBJ1-2; D possibly corresponds to TRBD1 (5 bases). Sequencing used peripheral blood. Written as DNA, the CDR3 is TGTGCCAGCAGTCCACCGGGGGGCTATGGCTACACCTTC. Its protein product is CASSPPGGYGYTF.